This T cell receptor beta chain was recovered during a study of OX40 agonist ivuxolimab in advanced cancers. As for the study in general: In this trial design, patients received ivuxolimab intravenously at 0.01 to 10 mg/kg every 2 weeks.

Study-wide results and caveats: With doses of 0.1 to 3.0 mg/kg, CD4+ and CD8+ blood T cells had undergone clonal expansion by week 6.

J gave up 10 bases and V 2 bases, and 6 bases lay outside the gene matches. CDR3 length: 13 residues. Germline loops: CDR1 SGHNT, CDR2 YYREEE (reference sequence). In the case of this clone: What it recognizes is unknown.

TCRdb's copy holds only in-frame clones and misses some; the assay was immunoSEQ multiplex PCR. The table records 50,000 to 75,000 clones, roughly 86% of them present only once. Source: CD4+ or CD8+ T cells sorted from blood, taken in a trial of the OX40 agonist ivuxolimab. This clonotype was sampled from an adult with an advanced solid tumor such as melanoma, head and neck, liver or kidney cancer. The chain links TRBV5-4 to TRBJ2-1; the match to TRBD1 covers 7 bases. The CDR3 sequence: CASSFEGAGEQFF. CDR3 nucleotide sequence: TGTGCCAGCAGCTTCGAGGGGGCTGGGGAGCAGTTCTTC.